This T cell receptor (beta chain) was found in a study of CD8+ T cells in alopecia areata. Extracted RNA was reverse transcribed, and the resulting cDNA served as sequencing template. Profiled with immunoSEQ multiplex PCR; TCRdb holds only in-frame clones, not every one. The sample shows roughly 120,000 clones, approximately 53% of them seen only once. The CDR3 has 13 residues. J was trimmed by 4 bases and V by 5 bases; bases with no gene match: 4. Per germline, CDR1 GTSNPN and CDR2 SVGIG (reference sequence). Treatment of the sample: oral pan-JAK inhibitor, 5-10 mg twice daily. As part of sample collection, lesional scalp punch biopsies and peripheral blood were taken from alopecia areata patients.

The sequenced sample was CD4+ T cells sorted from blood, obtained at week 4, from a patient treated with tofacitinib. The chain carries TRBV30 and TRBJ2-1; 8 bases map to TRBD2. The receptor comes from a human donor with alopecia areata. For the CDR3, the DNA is TGTGCCTGGGGTGGACTAGCATACAATGAGCAGTTCTTC. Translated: CAWGGLAYNEQFF.